Each of the 16 T cell receptor beta chains below was sequenced from the same sample in a study of spatial heterogeneity in lung cancer. Study-level findings and limits: Tracking of tumor mutation counts was seen in expanded intratumoral alpha and beta TCR counts.

For these TCRs, the target antigens are not known. Time point given: sample taken at primary tumor resection. Each CDR3 protein gets one entry after TCRdb re-called the 5' RACE reads with MiXCR. This table has about 13,000 distinct CDR3 sequences, approximately 4.6% appearing once. The material was lung tumor tissue, obtained at surgery. These receptor sequences come from a male donor with early-stage non-small cell lung cancer.

At least ten counts were recorded for this clonotype. The chain combines TRBV2 with TRBJ2-5; TRBD2 might be the D (6 bases). Germline CDR1 is SNHLY and CDR2 is FYNNEI. The CDR3 runs 15 residues. Deletions cut 8 bases from V and 3 bases from J, with 19 bases between. DNA of the CDR3: TGTGCCAGCTTGCCGATTGCGGGACCCAAAGAGACCCAGTACTTC. Protein product: CASLPIAGPKETQYF.

Many counts were recorded for this clonotype. This chain joins TRBV7-2 and TRBJ1-6; maybe TRBD1 (5 bases). This CDR3 has 14 amino acids. The V gene lost 5 bases and the J gene lost 10 bases, with 15 bases spanning the gap. From germline, CDR1 is SGHTA and CDR2 FQGNSA. CDR3 protein: CASSLGTTGSPLHF. CDR3 coding DNA: TGTGCCAGCAGCCTAGGGACCACGGGGTCACCCCTCCACTTT.

Ten or more counts support this clonotype. The genes are TRBV29-1 and TRBJ1-1; D is unclear. This CDR3 comprises 13 residues. Germline CDR1 reads SQVTM; CDR2 reads ANQGSEA. Trimming shortened V by 8 bases and J by 3 bases, and 16 bases separated the two germline ends. In nucleotides, the CDR3 is TGCAGCACTCTGCGCGGGCCGGACACTGAAGCTTTCTTT. As protein: CSTLRGPDTEAFF.

The chain uses TRBV7-9 and TRBJ2-5; D possibly uses TRBD1 or TRBD2 (5 bases each). The V and J ends lost 5 bases and 1 base respectively, with 11 bases between them. The CDR3 consists of 14 residues. From germline, CDR1 is SEHNR and CDR2 FQNEAQ (reference sequence). The CDR3 nucleotides read TGTGCCAGCAGCCCCGGGACCTTCCAAGAGACCCAGTACTTC. Protein sequence: CASSPGTFQETQYF.

In this sample, this clonotype is medium-sized. This chain joins TRBV7-8 and TRBJ2-7; D possibly matches TRBD1 or TRBD2 (5 bases each). Germline CDR1 is SGHVS and CDR2 is FQNEAQ. This CDR3 has 17 amino acids. With 0 bases removed from V and 0 bases from J, the gap between germline ends came to 15 bases. CDR3 DNA sequence: TGTGCCAGCAGCTTAGCCCTGACCGGGACCATCTCCTACGAGCAGTACTTC. Protein sequence: CASSLALTGTISYEQYF.

The J gene is TRBJ2-1, the V gene TRBV27, with TRBD2 matching 10 bases. CDR3 length: 15 residues. J gave up 7 bases and V 5 bases, and 8 bases lay outside the gene matches. CDR1 and CDR2 from the germline V gene are MNHEY and SMNVEV (reference sequence). CDR3 protein: CASSRASGSRNEQFF. The CDR3 DNA sequence: TGTGCCAGCAGTAGGGCTAGCGGGAGTCGGAATGAGCAGTTCTTC.

This clonotype is deemed large. V and J are TRBV4-3 and TRBJ2-1, with 12 bases fitting TRBD2. V lost 3 bases and J lost 1; bases outside the gene matches: 4. The germline V gene encodes CDR1 LGHNA and CDR2 YSLEER. The CDR3 is 17 amino acids. CDR3 DNA sequence: TGCGCCAGCAGCCATCAGACTAGCGGGGGTTCCTACAATGAGCAGTTCTTC. Translated, it gives CASSHQTSGGSYNEQFF.

This clonotype was recorded many times. The chain combines TRBV27 with TRBJ2-7; TRBD1 is a possible D gene (6 bases). Per the germline V gene, CDR1 is MNHEY and CDR2 is SMNVEV (reference sequence). This CDR3 contains 17 residues. Trimming took 4 bases from V and 4 from J, leaving 23 bases between them. The CDR3 DNA sequence: TGTGCCAGCAGTTATGCGGCAGGGGTTAATCTCGTTTACGAGCAGTACTTC. Protein product: CASSYAAGVNLVYEQYF.

This clonotype was observed many times. This chain connects TRBV5-1 to TRBJ2-7; D uncertain. The CDR3 covers 14 residues. V dropped 4 bases and J dropped 0 bases, with 11 bases sitting between them. In germline, CDR1 is SGHRS, CDR2 YFSETQ. CDR3 residues: CASSPIVSSYEQYF. In DNA form, the CDR3 reads TGCGCCAGCAGCCCGATAGTGAGCTCCTACGAGCAGTACTTC. The whole variable domain, remainder taken from reference TRBV5-1 and TRBJ2-7, is KAGVTQTPRYLIKTRGQQVTLSCSPISGHRSVSWYQQTPGQGLQFLFEYFSETQRNKGNFPGRFSGRQFSNSRSEMNVSTLELGDSALYLCASSPIVSSYEQYFGPGTRLTVT.

In its sample, this clonotype is medium-sized (0.01 to 0.1%). The V gene is TRBV11-2, the J gene TRBJ1-3; no reliable D call. The V gene lost 1 base and the J gene lost 0 bases, with 7 bases spanning the gap. Germline V gene lookup returns CDR1 SGHAT and CDR2 FQNNGV. This CDR3 is 15 amino acids long. CDR3 nucleotides: TGTGCCAGCAGCTTAGGCACCTTCTCTGGAAACACCATATATTTT. This encodes CASSLGTFSGNTIYF.

This clonotype showed up many times. This chain connects TRBV12-3 or TRBV12-4 to TRBJ1-2; D is undetermined. The length of the CDR3 is 13 residues. V dropped 3 bases and J dropped 3 bases, with 8 bases sitting between them. The CDR3 loop is CASSLATYYGYTF. The CDR3 nucleotides read TGTGCCAGCAGTTTGGCCACCTACTATGGCTACACCTTC.

This clonotype was counted many times. The chain employs TRBV7-2 and TRBJ1-1; 9 bases align to TRBD1. Germline CDR1 reads SGHTA; CDR2 reads FQGNSA. Unmatched junction bases numbered 5, after V lost 5 bases and J lost 4 bases. This CDR3 spans 14 amino acids. CDR3 residues: CASSRNRGPTEAFF. The CDR3 DNA sequence: TGTGCCAGCAGCCGCAACAGGGGGCCCACTGAAGCTTTCTTT.

This clonotype was observed a handful of times. J is TRBJ2-3 and V is TRBV7-2; 9 bases are shared with TRBD2. Germline V gene data show CDR1 as SGHTA and CDR2 as FQGNSA. This CDR3 comprises 17 residues. V gave up 0 bases and J gave up 1 base; unmatched junction bases: 5. CDR3 sequence (DNA): TGTGCCAGCAGCTTAGCGGGTAGCGGGGGAGGCACAGATACGCAGTATTTT. Residues: CASSLAGSGGGTDTQYF.

This clonotype was seen ten or more times. The CDR3 region has the DNA TGTGCCAGCAGTGGTGACAGGGGGCTGAACACCGGGGAGCTGTTTTTT. Translation: CASSGDRGLNTGELFF. This sequence joins TRBV2 and TRBJ2-2; TRBD1 agrees at 10 bases. This CDR3 has 16 amino acids. Looked up from germline, CDR1 is SNHLY and CDR2 is FYNNEI. V trimming: 4 bases; J trimming: 1 base; junction bases outside the gene matches: 3.

This clonotype was recorded many times. The chain combines TRBV7-2 with TRBJ2-5; 9 nucleotides agree with TRBD1. The CDR3 is 16 residues long. V trimming: 5 bases; J trimming: 3 bases; junction bases outside the gene matches: 10. The germline V gene encodes CDR1 SGHTA and CDR2 FQGNSA. CDR3 in DNA: TGTGCCAGCAGCCCTCGGACAGGGGTGGGGGAAGAGACCCAGTACTTC. This gives the protein CASSPRTGVGEETQYF.

This clonotype was seen at least ten times. The chain is built from TRBV2 and TRBJ2-3; possible D gene TRBD2, 7 bases. V dropped 5 bases and J dropped 1 base, with 13 bases sitting between them. The CDR3 contains 15 residues. CDR1 is SNHLY and CDR2 is FYNNEI in the germline V gene. CDR3 sequence (DNA): TGTGCCAGCAGTCCCCGGGGGGCCGGCACAGATACGCAGTATTTT. It is translated as CASSPRGAGTDTQYF.